This record covers a single T cell receptor beta chain. Its antigen is not identified. This record comes from a study of T cell responses to AZD1222 COVID-19 vaccine. Looking at the study overall: Timing groups of about 4 and about 12 weeks for second doses were pooled.

The germline V gene has CDR1 SGHDN and CDR2 FVKESK. This CDR3 region has 15 residues. The V segment lost 2 bases and the J segment 6 bases; nucleotides outside the gene matches: 9. Here immunoSEQ multiplex PCR was the method, and the copy in TCRdb shows in-frame clones only, minus some. The table records some 200,000 clones, about nine tenths of them present only once. Study results and caveats: Repertoire sampling occurred only after the peak T cell response. The sample set comprised mostly white British donors with more females, and clonal diversity was possibly underestimated.

V usage is TRBV14 and J usage is TRBJ1-2, with 7 bases matching TRBD1. The TCR originated in an adult in good health. Material: peripheral blood, obtained on day 0 of AZD1222 vaccination. In DNA form, the CDR3 reads TGTGCCAGCAGCCAAAGCCACTCCGGACAGGATGGCTACACCTTC. This translates into CASSQSHSGQDGYTF.